This TCR beta chain was retrieved from a study of immune characterization of retroperitoneal liposarcoma (dated by TCRdb to the late 2010s). The CDR3 has 13 amino acids, counting the end cysteine and phenylalanine. The read is trimmed to its CDR3 DNA, 39 bases read in frame from base 1. As encoded in the germline V gene, CDR1 is SGHNT while CDR2 is YENEEA. Preparation of the library involved PCR. The sample was run on a NextSeq 500. The public reads were reanalyzed by TCRdb: fastp trimming at Q25, MiXCR alignment, in-frame beta chains only. Every CDR3 protein is listed once, alongside the most common genes and DNA of its rows. The sample records a few thousand distinct CDR3 sequences, approximately 33% of which are singletons. Jointly, the top ten make up about 15% of the sample. For this clonotype: Its antigen is unknown. There are no base qualities to consult, and no much larger clone falls within one base.

The TCR was taken from a male donor with retroperitoneal liposarcoma. The source material was tumor tissue. The rearrangement joined TRBV11-3 to TRBJ2-5; the D gene cannot be named for sure. The assigned J gene may be wrong: the sequence end matches TRBJ2-7 better. The DNA reads TGTGCCAGCAGCTTGGAAGCCCCGGACGAGCAGTACTTC. Its protein product is CASSLEAPDEQYF.